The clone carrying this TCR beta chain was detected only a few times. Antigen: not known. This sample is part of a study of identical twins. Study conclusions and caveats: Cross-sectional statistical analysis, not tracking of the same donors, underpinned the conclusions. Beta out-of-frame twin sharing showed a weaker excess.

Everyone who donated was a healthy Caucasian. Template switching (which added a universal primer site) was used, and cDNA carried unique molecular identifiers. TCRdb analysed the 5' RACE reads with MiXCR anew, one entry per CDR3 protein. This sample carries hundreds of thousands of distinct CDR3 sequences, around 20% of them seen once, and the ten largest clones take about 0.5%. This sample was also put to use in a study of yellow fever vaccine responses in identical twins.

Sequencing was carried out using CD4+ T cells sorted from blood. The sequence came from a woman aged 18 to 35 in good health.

CDR3 amino acids: CASSYPKDRSCFF. Here the CDR3 DNA reads TGTGCCAGCAGTTATCCGAAAGACAGGTCTTGCTTCTTT. The gene calls are TRBV6-5 and TRBJ1-1; the D gene is possibly TRBD1 (6 bases). The V gene's germline CDR1 is MNHEY and CDR2 SVGAGI. This CDR3 is built from 13 residues. Between the trimmed V and J ends, which lost 3 bases and 14 bases, there was a span of 19 bases.